The 20 T cell receptor beta chains below all came from one sample that was sequenced in a study of low-dose radiotherapy and immunotherapy resistance in tumors. TRAV- and TRBV-specific primers primed first-strand cDNA, covering alpha and beta chains. For amplifying TCRs, the PCR ran for about 20 cycles with Phusion, which was used together with a constant-region primer and the adapter on the V primers. Each CDR3 protein is one row after TCRdb ran MiXCR on the reads. The sample consists of 64,000 or so distinct CDR3 sequences, roughly 31% of them appearing once. This sample's time point: before trial treatment. The sample here was PBMCs, taken before treatment. Receptor source: a female donor with ovarian cancer.

On this clonotype itself: A read error likely explains this, since a far larger clone differs by one base. V is TRBV6-6 and J is TRBJ2-1; D might be TRBD2 (6 bases). The CDR3 loop spans 16 amino acids. From germline, CDR1 is MNHNY and CDR2 SVGAGI (reference sequence). Trimming left V 0 bases short and J 10 bases short, with 19 bases between. CDR3 sequence: CASSYSRIRDSYEQFF. DNA for the CDR3: TGTGCCAGCAGTTACTCTAGAATTCGGGACTCCTACGAGCAGTTCTTC.

This clonotype came up many times. The chain is built from TRBV28 and TRBJ2-3, with 7 bases that match TRBD1. Germline V gives CDR1 MDHEN, CDR2 SYDVKM. There are 17 residues in the CDR3. V shed 5 bases, J shed 0 bases, and the junction held 11 bases outside the gene matches. The CDR3 reads CASSPRDSPSSTDTQYF. For the CDR3, the DNA is TGTGCCAGCAGTCCTCGGGACAGTCCTAGCAGCACAGATACGCAGTATTTT.

This clonotype was recorded at least ten times. V is TRBV6-2 or TRBV6-3 and J is TRBJ2-5, with D possibly matching TRBD2 (5 bases). In germline, CDR1 is MNHEY, CDR2 SVGEGT. The CDR3 loop spans 14 amino acids. V was trimmed by 8 bases and J by 5 bases, leaving 18 bases between them. The DNA for the CDR3 is TGTGCCAGCGCCGGCCGGGAATCAAGGGAGACCCAGTACTTC. This encodes CASAGRESRETQYF.

This clonotype occurred many times. The chain links TRBV12-5 to TRBJ1-1, with TRBD1 identical over 7 bases. Germline V gene sequence: CDR1 LGHNT, CDR2 FRNRAP. V was pared by 0 bases and J by 5 bases, with 6 bases of the junction left unmatched. The CDR3 covers 15 residues. The CDR3 DNA reads TGTGCTAGTGGTTTGGTACAGGCAGGGGGGACTGAAGCTTTCTTT. This sequence encodes CASGLVQAGGTEAFF.

This clonotype occurred many times. This chain joins TRBV30 and TRBJ2-4, with TRBD2 matching 13 bases. This CDR3 has 13 residues. V lost 3 bases, J lost 10 bases, and 3 bases stayed unmatched. Germline CDR1 GTSNPN, CDR2 SVGIG (reference sequence). CDR3 nucleotides: TGTGCCTGGAGACTAGCGGGAGGGCCAATTCAGTACTTC. Its translation is CAWRLAGGPIQYF.

This clonotype was counted ten times or more. The CDR3: CASSPNRDLQFF. CDR3 in DNA: TGTGCCAGCTCCCCAAACCGGGACTTGCAGTTCTTC. The chain joins TRBV18 to TRBJ2-1; maybe TRBD2 (6 bases). The CDR3 has 12 residues. From germline, CDR1 is KGHSH and CDR2 LQKENI. V shed 6 bases and J shed 12 bases, with 15 bases lying between them.

This clonotype came up many times. The rearrangement links TRBV6-2 or TRBV6-3 to TRBJ1-1; perhaps TRBD1 as D (5 bases). Germline V gene data show CDR1 as MNHEY and CDR2 as SVGEGT. The V end lost 1 base, the J end lost 5 bases, and 11 bases lay between the germline ends. There are 14 residues in the CDR3. DNA for the CDR3: TGTGCCAGCAGTTACTTGGGGGACGGGACTGAAGCTTTCTTT. It encodes CASSYLGDGTEAFF.

This clonotype was counted at least ten times. This sequence joins TRBV24-1 and TRBJ2-1, with D perhaps matching TRBD1 (6 bases). Germline lookup yields CDR1 KGHDR and CDR2 SFDVKD. Trimming cost V 9 bases and J 4 bases, with 12 bases left between them. The CDR3 covers 13 residues. This CDR3 is CATAGDGYNEQFF. CDR3 DNA sequence: TGTGCCACCGCAGGGGACGGGTACAATGAGCAGTTCTTC.

This clonotype was picked up many times. The gene calls are TRBV4-3 and TRBJ2-1; 7 bases line up with TRBD2. The CDR3 is 14 amino acids. CDR1 and CDR2 from the germline V gene are LGHNA and YSLEER. V lost 1 base to trimming and J lost 6 bases; unmatched junction nucleotides: 3. The CDR3 sequence is CASSQASSGNEQFF. CDR3 in DNA: TGCGCCAGCAGCCAAGCCTCTAGCGGCAATGAGCAGTTCTTC.

This clonotype showed up just a few times. The chain recombines TRBV4-1 with TRBJ2-1; D is undetermined. This CDR3 has 17 residues. CDR1 is MGHRA, CDR2 YSYEKL, per germline. V was clipped by 4 bases and J by 6 bases, with 22 bases between them. CDR3 residues: CASSRDRPVGPSNEQFF. The CDR3 DNA sequence: TGCGCCAGCAGCCGAGACCGGCCGGTTGGCCCCTCCAATGAGCAGTTCTTC.

This clonotype appeared a few times. It is likely a read error: a sequence one base away is far more abundant. The chain combines TRBV11-2 with TRBJ2-4; 10 bases map to TRBD2. V was clipped by 4 bases and J by 13 bases; unmatched bases: 19. The CDR3 is 17 amino acids. In germline, CDR1 is SGHAT, CDR2 FQNNGV. The CDR3 region is CASSSYSLSGRWYEQYF. CDR3 nucleotide sequence: TGTGCCAGCAGCTCCTACTCCCTTAGCGGGAGGTGGTATGAGCAGTACTTC.

This clonotype was detected many times. The genes are TRBV11-2 and TRBJ2-1; 15 bases align to TRBD2. V shed 4 bases, J shed 3 bases, and the junction held 4 bases outside the gene matches. CDR3 length: 17 residues. Looked up from germline, CDR1 is SGHAT and CDR2 is FQNNGV. In DNA form, the CDR3 reads TGTGCCAGCAGCTCTCGGACTAGCGGGAGGGACTACAATGAGCAGTTCTTC. Its protein is CASSSRTSGRDYNEQFF.

This clonotype was counted many times. The gene calls are TRBV4-1 and TRBJ2-1; D might be TRBD1 or TRBD2, each matching 5 bases. There are 17 residues in the CDR3. Germline V gene data show CDR1 as MGHRA and CDR2 as YSYEKL. V was pared by 3 bases and J by 4 bases, with 19 bases between. The CDR3 region has the DNA TGCGCCAGCAGCCACGGAGAGGACCATTGGGGGTACAATGAGCAGTTCTTC. It specifies CASSHGEDHWGYNEQFF.

The CDR3 coding sequence is TGTGCCACCAGCAGAGATGAAGGGACCGGGGCCAACGTCCTGACTTTC. Translating gives CATSRDEGTGANVLTF. The chain joins TRBV15 to TRBJ2-6; D is perhaps TRBD1 or TRBD2 (5 bases each). CDR1 and CDR2 (germline): LNHNV, YYDKDF (reference sequence). This CDR3 is 16 amino acids long. Between the trimmed V and J ends, which lost 0 bases and 4 bases, there was a span of 10 bases. Full variable domain (rest looked up from reference TRBV15 and TRBJ2-6): DAMVIQNPRYQVTQFGKPVTLSCSQTLNHNVMYWYQQKSSQAPKLLFHYYDKDFNNEADTPDNFQSRRPNTSFCFLDIRSPGLGDTAMYLCATSRDEGTGANVLTFGAGSRLTVL.

Ten or more counts support this clonotype. The chain employs TRBV3-1 and TRBJ2-3, with 8 bases that match TRBD2. With V trimmed by 3 bases and J by 2 bases, 7 bases remained unmatched. This CDR3 region has 16 residues. CDR1 and CDR2 from the germline V gene are LGHDT and YNNKEL (reference sequence). CDR3 sequence reads: CASSHRAGAATDTQYF. The CDR3 DNA reads TGTGCCAGCAGCCATCGAGCGGGAGCCGCCACAGATACGCAGTATTTT.

Many counts were recorded for this clonotype. The gene calls are TRBV2 and TRBJ2-3, with 8 bases aligning to TRBD2. In germline, CDR1 is SNHLY, CDR2 FYNNEI. The J segment lost 1 base and the V segment lost 3 bases, leaving 9 bases of the junction unmatched. This CDR3 has 17 residues. The CDR3 bases are TGTGCCAGCAGTGAGATGACGGGGGGGCCCGGCACAGATACGCAGTATTTT. It specifies CASSEMTGGPGTDTQYF.

This clonotype was recorded at least ten times. This chain connects TRBV30 to TRBJ2-2; D call uncertain. The V and J ends lost 2 bases and 4 bases respectively, with 8 bases between them. The CDR3 covers 13 residues. Germline CDR1 reads GTSNPN; CDR2 reads SVGIG (reference sequence). The chain's CDR3 is CAWSSWSTGELFF. In DNA, the CDR3 is TGTGCCTGGAGTTCGTGGAGCACCGGGGAGCTGTTTTTT.

The chain joins TRBV6-1 to TRBJ2-5, with D hard to call. V was shortened by 3 bases and J by 1 base, with 15 bases between the two germline ends. This CDR3 contains 16 residues. Per germline, CDR1 MNHNS and CDR2 SASEGT. CDR3 sequence reads: CASSEGPSLFQETQYF. The CDR3 nucleotides read TGTGCCAGCAGTGAGGGCCCGAGCCTCTTCCAAGAGACCCAGTACTTC.

This clonotype was recorded a few times. The V gene is TRBV6-2 or TRBV6-3, the J gene TRBJ2-7; 7 bases are shared with TRBD1. Per the germline V gene, CDR1 is MNHEY and CDR2 is SVGEGT. The CDR3 sequence is 15 residues long. J was trimmed by 6 bases and V by 0 bases; bases with no gene match: 8. CDR3 sequence reads: CASSYSTGTSGEQYF. The CDR3, as DNA: TGTGCCAGCAGTTACTCGACAGGGACATCGGGCGAGCAGTACTTC.

The chain couples TRBV20-1 to TRBJ1-5, with D possibly matching TRBD1 (6 bases). V lost 5 bases and J lost 6, with 23 bases in between. There are 16 residues in the CDR3. Germline V CDR1 and CDR2: DFQATT, SNEGSKA (reference sequence). Written as DNA, the CDR3 is TGCAGTGCTTACCATACACCTTCAGGGGTGGGTCAGCCCCAGCATTTT. Its protein product is CSAYHTPSGVGQPQHF.